Presented here are 21 T cell receptor beta chains from one specimen sequenced in a study of monozygotic twins with inflammatory bowel disease. TCRdb processed the 5' RACE reads again and assigns one entry to each CDR3 protein, with no DNA. The listing records approximately 330,000 distinct CDR3 sequences. Sequenced sample: blood. The receptors were sampled from a human donor with ulcerative colitis or Crohn's disease, or a healthy co-twin of an affected twin (not recorded which).

The chain couples TRBV6-5 to TRBJ1-4; TCRdb returns TRBD1, unconfirmable since there is no DNA. The germline gives CDR1 MNHEY, CDR2 SVGAGI. CDR3 size: 13 residues. Here the CDR3 reads CASGSLGGGKLFF.

V gene TRBV3-1 combines with J gene TRBJ2-2; TCRdb reports TRBD2, a call that lacks DNA to check it against. The CDR3 loop spans 16 amino acids. CDR1 LGHDT and CDR2 YNNKEL come from the germline V gene (reference sequence). The CDR3 sequence: CASSLQLAGHTGELFF.

The V gene is TRBV28, the J gene TRBJ2-7; the TRBD2 assignment by TCRdb is unverifiable without DNA. Looked up from germline, CDR1 is MDHEN and CDR2 is SYDVKM. The CDR3 contains 13 residues. The CDR3 sequence: CASSFRLAYEQYF.

The J gene is TRBJ2-5, the V gene TRBV4-1. CDR3 length: 14 amino acids. In germline, CDR1 is MGHRA, CDR2 YSYEKL. CDR3 sequence: CASSQAPSEETQYF.

This chain uses TRBV11-3 with TRBJ2-3; TCRdb reports TRBD1, a call that lacks DNA to check it against. The CDR3 sequence is 15 residues long. CDR1 is SGHNT and CDR2 is YENEEA in the germline V gene. This CDR3 reads CASSLDGAGSDTQYF.

V and J are TRBV5-1 and TRBJ2-1. The CDR3 is 15 residues long. Germline CDR1 is SGHRS and CDR2 is YFSETQ. CDR3 region: CASSPSGPSYNEQFF.

The chain uses TRBV12-3 or TRBV12-4 and TRBJ2-6. The CDR3 is made up of 17 amino acids. CDR3 loop: CASSLASLSSGANVLTF.

The chain has TRBV7-9 and TRBJ1-1; with no DNA, the TCRdb D assignment of TRBD1 cannot be verified. The CDR3 spans 12 residues. From germline, CDR1 is SEHNR and CDR2 FQNEAQ (reference sequence). CDR3 sequence reads: CASSGRTGEASF.

V usage is TRBV5-1 and J usage is TRBJ2-5; TCRdb's D call of TRBD1 is untestable without DNA. The CDR3 is made up of 13 amino acids. The V gene's germline CDR1 is SGHRS and CDR2 YFSETQ. CDR3 region: CASSLQGQETQYF.

The V and J genes are TRBV7-9 and TRBJ2-1; the D call from TCRdb, TRBD1, cannot be confirmed without DNA. The germline CDR1 and CDR2 sequences are SEHNR and FQNEAQ (reference sequence). There are 16 residues in the CDR3. The CDR3 sequence is CASSFKPGQGYNEQFF.

This chain links TRBV5-1 with TRBJ1-4; without DNA, the TCRdb call of TRBD1 cannot be checked. CDR1 is SGHRS, CDR2 YFSETQ, per germline. CDR3 length: 13 residues. CDR3 sequence: CASRPDGGKNCFF.

The chain recombines TRBV6-2 or TRBV6-3 with TRBJ2-1; TCRdb's D call of TRBD1 is untestable without DNA. The CDR3 spans 14 residues. Germline CDR1 reads MNHEY; CDR2 reads SVGEGT. CDR3 region: CASSPRTESGEQFF.

The V call is TRBV29-1, the J call TRBJ2-1; the TRBD2 assignment by TCRdb is unverifiable without DNA. Germline values: CDR1 SQVTM, CDR2 ANQGSEA. The CDR3 runs 14 residues. CDR3 in amino acids: CSVETREGVNEQFF.

The rearrangement joins TRBV3-1 to TRBJ1-2; TCRdb outputs TRBD1, but without DNA this stays unchecked. This CDR3 region has 15 residues. Germline CDR1 is LGHDT and CDR2 is YNNKEL (reference sequence). The CDR3 region is CASSRTGGTAYGYTF. The variable domain in full, with the rest retrieved from reference TRBV3-1 and TRBJ1-2, is DTAVSQTPKYLVTQMGNDKSIKCEQNLGHDTMYWYKQDSKKFLKIMFSYNNKELIINETVPNRFSPKSPDKAHLNLHINSLELGDSAVYFCASSRTGGTAYGYTFGSGTRLTVV.

V is TRBV29-1 and J is TRBJ2-5; TCRdb's D gene call, TRBD1, goes unchecked for lack of DNA. This CDR3 is 12 amino acids long. CDR1 SQVTM and CDR2 ANQGSEA come from the germline V gene. CDR3 in amino acids: CSVRARQETQYF.

This chain links TRBV7-9 with TRBJ2-1; absent DNA, TCRdb's TRBD1 call cannot be checked. Germline assignment: CDR1 SEHNR and CDR2 FQNEAQ (reference sequence). This CDR3 region has 12 residues. The CDR3 is CASTPTEYEQFF.

The chain employs TRBV5-5 and TRBJ1-6. The germline V gene has CDR1 SGHKS and CDR2 YYEKEE (reference sequence). The CDR3 loop spans 16 amino acids. The CDR3 loop is CASSLSILSYNSPLHF.

This chain connects TRBV20-1 to TRBJ2-1. The CDR3 loop spans 16 amino acids. The V gene's germline CDR1 is DFQATT and CDR2 SNEGSKA (reference sequence). The CDR3 is CSASVIRYSSYNEQFF.

The chain combines TRBV6-1 with TRBJ1-5. In germline, CDR1 is MNHNS, CDR2 SASEGT. The CDR3 length is 15 residues. The CDR3 region is CASSGGIESNQPQHF.

The chain has TRBV20-1 and TRBJ1-4; the D gene TCRdb calls, TRBD1, cannot be checked with no DNA. Germline V gene data show CDR1 as DFQATT and CDR2 as SNEGSKA (reference sequence). This CDR3 has 12 residues. CDR3 sequence reads: CSAPGANEKLFF.

Here the CDR3 reads CASSLGVRDTQYF. This sequence joins TRBV7-2 and TRBJ2-3. CDR1 and CDR2 (germline): SGHTA, FQGNSA. The CDR3 runs 13 residues.